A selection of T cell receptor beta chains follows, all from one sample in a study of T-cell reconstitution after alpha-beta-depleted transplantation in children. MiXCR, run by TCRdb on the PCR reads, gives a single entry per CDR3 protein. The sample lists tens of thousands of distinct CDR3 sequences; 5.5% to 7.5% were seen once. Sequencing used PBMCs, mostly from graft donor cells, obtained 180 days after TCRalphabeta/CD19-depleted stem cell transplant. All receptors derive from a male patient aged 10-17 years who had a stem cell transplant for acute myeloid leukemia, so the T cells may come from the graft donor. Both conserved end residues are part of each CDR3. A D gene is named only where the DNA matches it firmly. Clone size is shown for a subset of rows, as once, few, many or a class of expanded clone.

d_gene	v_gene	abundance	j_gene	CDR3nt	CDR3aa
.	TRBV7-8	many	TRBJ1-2	TGTGCCAGCAGCTTAGAATCCCCCGGCTCGGGCGGCTACACCTTC	CASSLESPGSGGYTF
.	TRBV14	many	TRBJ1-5	TGTGCCAGCAGCCAAGATGGCACCCAGCCCCAGCATTTT	CASSQDGTQPQHF
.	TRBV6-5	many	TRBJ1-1	TGTGCCAGCAGAAATGAGGGGTACACTGAAGCTTTCTTT	CASRNEGYTEAFF
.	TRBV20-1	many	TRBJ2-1	TGCAGTGCTCCCGCCCGACAGCCGGGACGCGCAGGCAATGAGCAGTTCTTC	CSAPARQPGRAGNEQFF
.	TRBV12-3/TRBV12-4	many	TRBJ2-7	TGTGCCAGCGGGCCTGGCCACGAGCAGTACTTC	CASGPGHEQYF
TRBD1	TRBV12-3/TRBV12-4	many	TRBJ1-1	TGTGCCAGCAGTTTAACCCGGCAAGACAGGGGGGCTGAAGCTTTCTTT	CASSLTRQDRGAEAFF
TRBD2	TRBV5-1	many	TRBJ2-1	TGCGCCAGCAGCGGGGGACTAGCGTACAATGAGCAGTTCTTC	CASSGGLAYNEQFF
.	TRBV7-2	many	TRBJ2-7	TGTGCCAGCAGCCAAGTCCAGGGAGGATCCTACGAGCAGTACTTC	CASSQVQGGSYEQYF
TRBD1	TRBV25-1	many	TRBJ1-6	TGTGCCAGCAGTGCGGGACAGGCATCACCCCTCCACTTT	CASSAGQASPLHF
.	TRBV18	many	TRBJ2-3	TGTGCCAGCTCACCCAACGAGGGTGATACGCAGTATTTT	CASSPNEGDTQYF
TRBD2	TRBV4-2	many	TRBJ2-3	TGTGCCAGCAGCCTCACCCGGGTAGCGGGGTATTCGGATACGCAGTATTTT	CASSLTRVAGYSDTQYF
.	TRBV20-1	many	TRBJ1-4	TGCAGTGCTAGTTTCAGGGCCCCACCCGACGAAAAACTGTTTTTT	CSASFRAPPDEKLFF
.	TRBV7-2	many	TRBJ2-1	TGTGCCAGCAGCCCCCTCGCTACTGAACAGTTCTTC	CASSPLATEQFF
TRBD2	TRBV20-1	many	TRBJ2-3	TGCAGTGCTAGACCCGTGGGGCTAGCGGGGATTACAGATACGCAGTATTTT	CSARPVGLAGITDTQYF
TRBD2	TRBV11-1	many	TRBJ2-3	TGTGCCAGCAGTCCCCCGGGGGGACTAGCGATTTCAGGGGATACGCAGTATTTT	CASSPPGGLAISGDTQYF
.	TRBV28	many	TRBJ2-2	TGTGCCAGCAGTCCACAGACTAGACCTAACACCGGGGAGCTGTTTTTT	CASSPQTRPNTGELFF
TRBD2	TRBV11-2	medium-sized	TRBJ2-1	TGTGCCAGCAGCTTTACTAGCGGCGGTGAGCAGTTCTTC	CASSFTSGGEQFF
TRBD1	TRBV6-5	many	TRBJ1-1	TGTGCCAGCAACATCGCAGGGGGCGGGGGCACTGAAGCTTTCTTT	CASNIAGGGGTEAFF
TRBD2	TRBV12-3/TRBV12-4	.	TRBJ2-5	TGTACCATCAGTTTAAGACTAGCGGGAGGCGGTATGGGAGAGACCCAGTACTTC	CTISLRLAGGGMGETQYF
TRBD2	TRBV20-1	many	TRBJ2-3	TGCAGTGCTAGTGACGGGGCGGGAGGCACAGATACGCAGTATTTT	CSASDGAGGTDTQYF
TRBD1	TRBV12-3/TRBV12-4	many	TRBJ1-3	TGTGCCAGCAGACTGGACAGGACGGGTGGGAACACCATATATTTT	CASRLDRTGGNTIYF
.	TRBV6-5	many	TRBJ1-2	TGTGCCAGCAACCTATACCTAGGGGCAACGGATGGCTACACCTTC	CASNLYLGATDGYTF
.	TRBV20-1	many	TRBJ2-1	TGCAGTGCTAACTCACGGGGACGATCCTACAATGAGCAGTTCTTC	CSANSRGRSYNEQFF
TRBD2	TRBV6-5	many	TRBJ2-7	TGTGCCAGCAGTTACTCGGTAGCGGGAGGGCCCTCCGACGAGCAGTACTTC	CASSYSVAGGPSDEQYF
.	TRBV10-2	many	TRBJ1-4	TGCGCCAGCTTCTCGGGAAAACTGTTTTTT	CASFSGKLFF
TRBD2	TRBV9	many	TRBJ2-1	TGTGCCAGCAGCGTAGCGACTAGCAGCAATGAGCAGTTCTTC	CASSVATSSNEQFF
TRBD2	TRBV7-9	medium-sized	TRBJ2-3	TGTGCCAGCAGCTCCCGGCGGGGGAGGGCAGATACGCAGTATTTT	CASSSRRGRADTQYF
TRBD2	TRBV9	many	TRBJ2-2	TGTGCCAGCAGCGTAGGAGGGACTAGCGGGAGTGCAACCGGGGAGCTGTTTTTT	CASSVGGTSGSATGELFF
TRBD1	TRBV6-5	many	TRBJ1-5	TGTGCCAGCAGTTACTCTAAGGGACAGGGCAATCAGCCCCAGCATTTT	CASSYSKGQGNQPQHF
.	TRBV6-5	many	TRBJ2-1	TGTGCCAGCAGTTACCCGCCCAATGAGCAGTTCTTC	CASSYPPNEQFF
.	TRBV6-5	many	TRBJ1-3	TGTGCCAGCAGTCTTGGCGGGGGACCGTCTGGAAACACCATATATTTT	CASSLGGGPSGNTIYF
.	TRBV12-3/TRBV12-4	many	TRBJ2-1	TGTGCCAGCAGTTTAGCGGGGAGGGGGCCCTACAATGAGCAGTTCTTC	CASSLAGRGPYNEQFF
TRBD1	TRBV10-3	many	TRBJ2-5	TGTGCCATCAGTGGACAGGGCGGCGAGACCCAGTACTTC	CAISGQGGETQYF
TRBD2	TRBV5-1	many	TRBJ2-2	TGCGCCAGCAGCTTGTCTGGGACTAGCGGGGTGAACACCGGGGAGCTGTTTTTT	CASSLSGTSGVNTGELFF
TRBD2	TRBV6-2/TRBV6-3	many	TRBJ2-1	TGTGCCAGCAGTTACTCGAAGATTCGGCTAGCGGGACGCAATGAGCAGTTCTTC	CASSYSKIRLAGRNEQFF
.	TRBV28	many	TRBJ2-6	TGTGCCAGCACCTCGGGGGTTTCTCGCGTCCTGACTTTC	CASTSGVSRVLTF